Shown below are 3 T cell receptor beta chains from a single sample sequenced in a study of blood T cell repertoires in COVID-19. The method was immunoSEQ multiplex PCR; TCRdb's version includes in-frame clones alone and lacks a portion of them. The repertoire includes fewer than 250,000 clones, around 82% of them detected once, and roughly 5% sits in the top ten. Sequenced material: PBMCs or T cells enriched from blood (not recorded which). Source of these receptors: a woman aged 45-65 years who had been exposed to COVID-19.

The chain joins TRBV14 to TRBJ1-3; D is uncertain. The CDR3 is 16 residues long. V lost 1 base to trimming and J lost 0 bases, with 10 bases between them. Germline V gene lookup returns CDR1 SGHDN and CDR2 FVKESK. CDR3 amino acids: CASSQGAAHSGNTIYF. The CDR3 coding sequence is TGTGCCAGCAGCCAAGGGGCAGCACACTCTGGAAACACCATATATTTT.

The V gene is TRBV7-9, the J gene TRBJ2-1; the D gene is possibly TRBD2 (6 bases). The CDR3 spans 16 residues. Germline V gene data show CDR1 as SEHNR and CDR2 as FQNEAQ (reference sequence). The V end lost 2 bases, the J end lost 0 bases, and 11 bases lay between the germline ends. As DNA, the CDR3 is TGTGCCAGCAGCTTATCACCGGGAGTCTCCTACAATGAGCAGTTCTTC. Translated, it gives CASSLSPGVSYNEQFF.

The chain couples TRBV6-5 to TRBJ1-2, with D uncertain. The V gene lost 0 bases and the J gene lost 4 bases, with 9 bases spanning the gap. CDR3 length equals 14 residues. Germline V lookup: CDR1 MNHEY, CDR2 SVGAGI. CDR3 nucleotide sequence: TGTGCCAGCAGTTACTCGAAAGTGAGCTATGGCTACACCTTC. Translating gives CASSYSKVSYGYTF.